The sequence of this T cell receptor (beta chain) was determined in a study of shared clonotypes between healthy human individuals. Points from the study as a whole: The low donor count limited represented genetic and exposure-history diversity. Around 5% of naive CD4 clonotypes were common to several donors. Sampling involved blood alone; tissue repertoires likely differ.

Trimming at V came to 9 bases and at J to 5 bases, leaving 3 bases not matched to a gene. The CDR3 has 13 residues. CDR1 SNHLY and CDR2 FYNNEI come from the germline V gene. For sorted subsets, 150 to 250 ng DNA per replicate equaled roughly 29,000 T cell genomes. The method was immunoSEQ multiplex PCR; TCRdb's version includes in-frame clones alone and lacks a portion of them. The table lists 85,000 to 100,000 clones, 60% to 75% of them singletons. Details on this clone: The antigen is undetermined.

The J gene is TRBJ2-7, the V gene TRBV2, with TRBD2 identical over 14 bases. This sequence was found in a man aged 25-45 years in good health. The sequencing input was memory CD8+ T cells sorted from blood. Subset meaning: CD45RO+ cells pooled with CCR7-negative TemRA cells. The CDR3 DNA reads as TGTGCCAGTGGGACTAGCGGGAGCCACGAGCAGTACTTC. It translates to CASGTSGSHEQYF.